Given below is one TCR beta chain in context. The V end lost 6 bases, the J end lost 2 bases, and 7 bases lay between the germline ends. From germline, CDR1 is MNHEY and CDR2 SVGAGI. The length of the CDR3 is 12 residues. Amplification used 60 Vbeta primers and 13 Jbeta primers. Clones were read by immunoSEQ multiplex PCR, and TCRdb kept only the in-frame ones, dropping some. The sample shows tens of thousands of clones, 75% to 80% of them seen only once. The data were taken from a study of cytomegalovirus exposure and HLA in healthy donors. This clonotype was obtained from a female donor in good health and CMV-seronegative. The sequenced material came from PBMCs. This chain uses TRBV6-5 with TRBJ1-2; possibly TRBD1 for D (5 bases). In nucleotides, the CDR3 is TGTGCCAGCAGGACAGAGAACTATGGCTACACCTTC. Translated, it gives CASRTENYGYTF.